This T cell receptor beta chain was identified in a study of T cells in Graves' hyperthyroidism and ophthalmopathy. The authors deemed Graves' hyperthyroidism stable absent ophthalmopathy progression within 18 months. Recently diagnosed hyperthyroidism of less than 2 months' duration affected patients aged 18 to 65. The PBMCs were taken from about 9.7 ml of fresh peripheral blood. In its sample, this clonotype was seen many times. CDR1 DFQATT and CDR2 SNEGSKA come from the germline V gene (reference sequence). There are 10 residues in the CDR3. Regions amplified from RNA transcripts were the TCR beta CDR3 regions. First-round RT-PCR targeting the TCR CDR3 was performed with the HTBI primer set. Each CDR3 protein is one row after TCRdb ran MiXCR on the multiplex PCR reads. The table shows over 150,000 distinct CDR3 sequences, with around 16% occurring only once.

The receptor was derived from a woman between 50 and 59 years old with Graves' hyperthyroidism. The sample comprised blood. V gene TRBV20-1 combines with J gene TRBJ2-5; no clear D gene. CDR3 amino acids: CSGVLETQYF. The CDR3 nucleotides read TGCAGCGGCGTCCTAGAGACCCAGTACTTC.